This T cell receptor (beta chain) was captured in a study of long-term antiretroviral therapy in people with HIV. The libraries were made with immunoSEQ v3.0 at survey level. Profiled with immunoSEQ multiplex PCR; TCRdb holds only in-frame clones, not every one. The profile shows around 12,000 clones, about four fifths of them singletons. Study outcomes and limitations: Narrower CDR3 length ranges marked HIV repertoires relative to controls. The blood, collected between about 2003 and 2017, was possibly taken under older ART regimens.

Specimens held about 0.9-11 million cryopreserved PBMC prior to DNA extraction. As regards this clone: Antigen: not known.

CDR3 size: 14 residues. The receptor was isolated from a man aged 35-49 years with HIV. The sample here was unsorted PBMCs, taken 1.2 years after starting antiretroviral therapy. The J gene is TRBJ1-2, the V gene TRBV21-1; TRBD1, the D gene given by the table, was not confirmed from the DNA. TRBV21-1 is designated a pseudogene. For the CDR3, the DNA is TGTGCCAGCAGCAAAACGAGACAGGGGAAGGGCTACACCTTC. It translates to CASSKTRQGKGYTF.